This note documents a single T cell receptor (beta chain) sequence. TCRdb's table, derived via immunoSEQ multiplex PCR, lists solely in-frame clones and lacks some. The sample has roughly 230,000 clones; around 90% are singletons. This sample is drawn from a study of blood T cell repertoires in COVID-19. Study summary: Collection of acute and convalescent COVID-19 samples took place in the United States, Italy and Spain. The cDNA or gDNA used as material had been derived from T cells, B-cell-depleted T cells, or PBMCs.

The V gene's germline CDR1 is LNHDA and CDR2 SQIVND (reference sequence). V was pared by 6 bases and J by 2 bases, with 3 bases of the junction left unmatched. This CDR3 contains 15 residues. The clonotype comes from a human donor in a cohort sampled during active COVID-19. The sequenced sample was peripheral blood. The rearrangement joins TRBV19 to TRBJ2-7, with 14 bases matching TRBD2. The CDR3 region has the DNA TGTGCCAGTAGAGGGACTAGCGGGGGCCCCTACGAGCAGTACTTC. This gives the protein CASRGTSGGPYEQYF.